This passage covers 29 T cell receptor beta chains from one sample sequenced in a study of cytomegalovirus exposure and HLA in healthy donors. The PCR was carried out with 60 Vbeta primers and 13 Jbeta primers. Profiling relied on immunoSEQ multiplex PCR, and the TCRdb table lists in-frame clones only, not all of them. Here the sample spans 100,000 or so clones, more than 60% being singletons. Sequenced: PBMCs. These receptors were obtained from a female donor in good health and CMV-seronegative.

The sample holds a few counts of this clone. The chain uses TRBV28 and TRBJ1-5; D is unresolved. This CDR3 comprises 14 residues. In germline, CDR1 is MDHEN, CDR2 SYDVKM. Trimming left V 2 bases short and J 1 base short, with 6 bases between. As DNA, the CDR3 is TGTGCCAGCAGTTTAATCTCGAGCAATCAGCCCCAGCATTTT. Translating gives CASSLISSNQPQHF.

Worth noting for this clone: At one boundary the junction diverges from the germline segment, which might be a read error. V gene TRBV7-7 combines with J gene TRBJ2-7, with 10 bases that match TRBD2. Germline-derived CDR1 and CDR2 are SSHAT and FNYEAQ (reference sequence). The CDR3 is 18 amino acids. CDR3 residues: CASSLAPSGGPKIYEQYF. CDR3 coding DNA: TGTGCTAGCAGCTTAGCTCCTAGCGGGGGACCAAAGATCTACGAGCAGTACTTC. The variable domain in full, with the rest retrieved from reference TRBV7-7 and TRBJ2-7, is GAGVSQSPRYKVTKRGQDVTLRCDPISSHATLYWYQQALGQGPEFLTYFNYEAQPDKSGLPSDRFSAERPEGSISTLTIQRTEQRDSAMYRCASSLAPSGGPKIYEQYFGPGTRLTVT.

The chain recombines TRBV5-1 with TRBJ1-1; 7 positions agree with TRBD1. The CDR3 contains 15 residues. The J segment lost 0 bases and the V segment lost 4 bases, leaving 6 bases of the junction unmatched. Germline-derived CDR1 and CDR2 are SGHRS and YFSETQ. CDR3 region: CASSPSRGLNTEAFF. In DNA form, the CDR3 reads TGCGCCAGCAGCCCATCGAGGGGGCTGAACACTGAAGCTTTCTTT.

This clone was counted once. The chain is built from TRBV5-4 and TRBJ2-5; a possible D gene is TRBD2 (6 bases). CDR1 is SGHNT, CDR2 YYREEE, per germline (reference sequence). The V end lost 3 bases, the J end lost 5 bases, and 11 bases lay between the germline ends. The CDR3 contains 13 residues. DNA for the CDR3: TGTGCCAGCAGCTCTGGACGGGGGGAGACCCAGTACTTC. This gives the protein CASSSGRGETQYF. The variable domain in full, completed from reference TRBV5-4 and TRBJ2-5, reads ETGVTQSPTHLIKTRGQQVTLRCSSQSGHNTVSWYQQALGQGPQFIFQYYREEENGRGNFPPRFSGLQFPNYSSELNVNALELDDSALYLCASSSGRGETQYFGPGTRLLVL.

The chain uses TRBV7-9 and TRBJ2-1; 12 positions match TRBD2. CDR1 and CDR2 (germline): SEHNR, FQNEAQ (reference sequence). V lost 3 bases to trimming and J lost 7 bases; unmatched junction nucleotides: 13. The CDR3 contains 18 residues. This CDR3 is CASSLPSGGAMKVNEQFF. CDR3 DNA sequence: TGTGCCAGCAGCTTGCCTAGCGGGGGGGCTATGAAAGTGAATGAGCAGTTCTTC.

This clone showed up just once. The rearrangement joins TRBV5-6 to TRBJ2-3, with 7 bases aligning to TRBD2. Looked up from germline, CDR1 is SGHDT and CDR2 is YYEEEE. J lost 0 bases, V lost 3 bases, and 10 bases had no gene match. The CDR3 totals 17 residues. DNA for the CDR3: TGTGCCAGCAGCTCCCGGGGGAGGGACCGAAGCACAGATACGCAGTATTTT. Translation gives CASSSRGRDRSTDTQYF.

This clone was seen only a few times. The CDR3 spells CASSQDLRGRRVGETQYF. CDR3 in DNA: TGCGCCAGCAGCCAAGACTTGCGGGGGCGCCGAGTGGGAGAGACCCAGTACTTC. The chain links TRBV4-1 to TRBJ2-5; TRBD2 is a possible D gene (7 bases). This CDR3 is built from 18 residues. Looked up from germline, CDR1 is MGHRA and CDR2 is YSYEKL. V dropped 0 bases and J dropped 4 bases, with 21 bases sitting between them.

This clone was counted between two and nine times. This chain links TRBV12-5 with TRBJ2-5; TRBD2 matches 8 bases. Germline V gives CDR1 LGHNT, CDR2 FRNRAP. Germline trimming cut 6 bases from V and 1 base from J; bases unmatched to any gene: 7. The CDR3 is 15 residues long. The CDR3 here is CASGPGGAFQETQYF. CDR3 DNA sequence: TGTGCTAGTGGCCCGGGGGGGGCTTTCCAAGAGACCCAGTACTTC.

This chain links TRBV2 with TRBJ1-2; TRBD1 matches at 9 bases. This CDR3 is built from 13 residues. V lost 8 bases and J lost 3; bases outside the gene matches: 4. CDR1 and CDR2 from the germline V gene are SNHLY and FYNNEI. CDR3 nucleotide sequence: TGTGCCAGCCGACAGGGGGAGGACTATGGCTACACCTTC. Protein: CASRQGEDYGYTF.

The chain recombines TRBV9 with TRBJ2-7, with TRBD2 identical over 12 bases. CDR3 length equals 20 residues. The germline CDR1 and CDR2 sequences are SGDLS and YYNGEE. The V segment lost 0 bases and the J segment 2 bases; nucleotides outside the gene matches: 15. CDR3 sequence reads: CASSVATTRNLAGGPYEQYF. The CDR3 nucleotides are TGTGCCAGCAGCGTAGCTACCACCCGGAACCTAGCGGGGGGGCCCTACGAGCAGTACTTC.

This chain uses TRBV7-9 with TRBJ2-3, with 8 bases identical to TRBD2. With V trimmed by 3 bases and J by 1 base, 3 bases remained unmatched. There are 15 residues in the CDR3. The germline V gene encodes CDR1 SEHNR and CDR2 FQNEAQ (reference sequence). The DNA of the CDR3 is TGTGCCAGCAGCTTGTTAGCGGGGCGCACAGATACGCAGTATTTT. As protein: CASSLLAGRTDTQYF.

The CDR3 is CASSPRRQDRVSYEQYF. The CDR3 nucleotides are TGTGCCAGCTCACCGCGCCGCCAGGACAGGGTCTCCTACGAGCAGTACTTC. The chain couples TRBV18 to TRBJ2-7; 8 bases agree with TRBD1. The germline V gene encodes CDR1 KGHSH and CDR2 LQKENI. The trim removed 3 bases at V and 0 bases at J, leaving 10 bases unmatched. The CDR3 loop spans 17 amino acids.

V and J are TRBV7-9 and TRBJ2-7, with 8 bases lining up with TRBD1. The J segment lost 5 bases and the V segment lost 4 bases, leaving 4 bases of the junction unmatched. Germline V gene data show CDR1 as SEHNR and CDR2 as FQNEAQ (reference sequence). The CDR3 loop spans 13 amino acids. CDR3 in amino acids: CASSYGQGDEQYF. The CDR3 nucleotides read TGTGCCAGCAGCTATGGACAGGGTGACGAGCAGTACTTC. The complete variable domain, with remaining parts taken from reference TRBV7-9 and TRBJ2-7, reads DTGVSQNPRHKITKRGQNVTFRCDPISEHNRLYWYRQTLGQGPEFLTYFQNEAQLEKSRLLSDRFSAERPKGSFSTLEIQRTEQGDSAMYLCASSYGQGDEQYFGPGTRLTVT.

This chain joins TRBV25-1 and TRBJ1-1; 9 nucleotides match TRBD1. The J segment lost 6 bases and the V segment lost 8 bases, leaving 7 bases of the junction unmatched. Germline V lookup: CDR1 MGHDK, CDR2 SYGVNS. The CDR3 consists of 13 residues. This chain's CDR3 is CASGTHRGPEAFF. CDR3 sequence (DNA): TGTGCCAGCGGGACGCACAGGGGGCCTGAAGCTTTCTTT.

The chain has TRBV7-9 and TRBJ1-2; a possible D gene is TRBD1 (5 bases). V dropped 4 bases and J dropped 3 bases, with 12 bases sitting between them. The CDR3 has 14 amino acids. Germline assignment: CDR1 SEHNR and CDR2 FQNEAQ (reference sequence). DNA of the CDR3: TGTGCCAGCAGCTCCAAGGGGCCTGACTATGGCTACACCTTC. Translation: CASSSKGPDYGYTF.

The chain couples TRBV2 to TRBJ1-1, with a weak D call TRBD1 (6 bases). Trimming removed 6 bases at V and 0 bases at J, with 11 bases between. The CDR3 extends over 14 amino acids. Germline CDR1 and CDR2: SNHLY and FYNNEI. CDR3 nucleotide sequence: TGTGCCAGCAGCTGGACAGCCATGAACACTGAAGCTTTCTTT. Its protein product is CASSWTAMNTEAFF.

The chain uses TRBV7-6 and TRBJ2-3; possible D gene TRBD2, 5 bases. The CDR3 runs 16 residues. Germline V lookup: CDR1 SGHVS, CDR2 FNYEAQ. V lost 5 bases and J lost 2, with 17 bases in between. In nucleotides, the CDR3 is TGTGCCAGCAGCCGACTTAACGGGGAACACACAGATACGCAGTATTTT. Translating gives CASSRLNGEHTDTQYF.

The chain uses TRBV7-9 and TRBJ2-7; D is unresolved. Germline assignment: CDR1 SEHNR and CDR2 FQNEAQ (reference sequence). The CDR3 totals 14 residues. Trimming pared 1 base from V and 1 base from J, leaving 8 bases between. This CDR3 reads CASSLDGRSYEQYF. CDR3 bases: TGTGCCAGCAGCTTAGACGGCAGGTCCTACGAGCAGTACTTC.

Written as DNA, the CDR3 is TGTGCCAGCATCCGGGGGGGCGCGGGGAACGGGGAGCTGTTTTTT. It translates to CASIRGGAGNGELFF. The J gene is TRBJ2-2, the V gene TRBV28, with 8 nucleotides matching TRBD2. CDR1 and CDR2 (germline): MDHEN, SYDVKM. J lost 7 bases, V lost 7 bases, and 11 bases had no gene match. The CDR3 contains 15 residues. The full variable domain, completed using reference TRBV28 and TRBJ2-2, is DVKVTQSSRYLVKRTGEKVFLECVQDMDHENMFWYRQDPGLGLRLIYFSYDVKMKEKGDIPEGYSVSREKKERFSLILESASTNQTSMYLCASIRGGAGNGELFFGEGSRLTVL.

The rearrangement links TRBV18 to TRBJ2-7, with TRBD1 matching 8 bases. Per germline, CDR1 KGHSH and CDR2 LQKENI. The CDR3 is 15 residues long. V lost 3 bases and J lost 2; bases outside the gene matches: 6. CDR3 coding DNA: TGTGCCAGCTCACCCGGACAGGGACCCCCCTACGAGCAGTACTTC. This encodes CASSPGQGPPYEQYF.

The chain has TRBV19 and TRBJ2-5; TRBD1 aligns across 12 bases. The CDR3 covers 16 residues. Looked up from germline, CDR1 is LNHDA and CDR2 is SQIVND (reference sequence). V shed 5 bases and J 4 bases; nucleotides not matched to a gene: 8. The CDR3 bases are TGTGCCAGTAGTGCAACCGGGACAGGGGGCGGAGAGACCCAGTACTTC. Its protein product is CASSATGTGGGETQYF.

This chain links TRBV14 with TRBJ2-1; 7 bases are shared with TRBD2. The CDR3 loop spans 16 amino acids. J was trimmed by 9 bases and V by 0 bases; bases with no gene match: 11. Germline V CDR1 and CDR2: SGHDN, FVKESK. CDR3 loop: CASSQDSGRIWSEQFF. As DNA, the CDR3 is TGTGCCAGCAGCCAAGATAGCGGGCGGATCTGGAGTGAGCAGTTCTTC.

The chain couples TRBV19 to TRBJ2-2; the D is unclear. CDR1 is LNHDA, CDR2 SQIVND, per germline (reference sequence). With 3 bases removed from V and 1 base from J, the gap between germline ends came to 9 bases. The CDR3 spans 15 residues. CDR3 loop: CASSIRPVNTGELFF. The CDR3 nucleotides are TGTGCCAGTAGTATTCGCCCGGTGAACACCGGGGAGCTGTTTTTT.

This chain joins TRBV4-2 and TRBJ2-3; tentative D call: TRBD1 (6 bases). The V end was cut by 7 bases, the J end by 2 bases, with 13 bases between. CDR3 length: 14 amino acids. Per the germline V gene, CDR1 is LGHNA and CDR2 is YNFKEQ. CDR3 coding DNA: TGTGCCAGCACCCCGAGGGGGTTCACAGATACGCAGTATTTT. Translating it yields CASTPRGFTDTQYF.

V usage is TRBV7-6 and J usage is TRBJ2-7; TRBD2 aligns across 8 bases. The CDR3 totals 17 residues. V trimming: 1 base; J trimming: 1 base; junction bases outside the gene matches: 9. Germline V gene data show CDR1 as SGHVS and CDR2 as FNYEAQ. The CDR3 DNA is TGTGCCAGCAGCTTAGGAGCCGGGGGGGCCGGTTCCTACGAGCAGTACTTC. Its translation is CASSLGAGGAGSYEQYF. The entire variable domain, with the rest obtained from reference TRBV7-6 and TRBJ2-7, is as follows: GAGVSQSPRYKVTKRGQDVALRCDPISGHVSLYWYRQALGQGPEFLTYFNYEAQQDKSGLPNDRFSAERPEGSISTLTIQRTEQRDSAMYRCASSLGAGGAGSYEQYFGPGTRLTVT.

The V and J genes are TRBV7-9 and TRBJ2-7, with D tentatively TRBD2 (5 bases). V shed 2 bases and J shed 9 bases, with 20 bases lying between them. Germline CDR1 is SEHNR and CDR2 is FQNEAQ (reference sequence). CDR3 size: 15 residues. CDR3 DNA: TGTGCCAGCAGCTTATCATTCGGGGATTACGAGTGGCAGTACTTC. This codes for CASSLSFGDYEWQYF. Full variable domain (rest looked up from reference TRBV7-9 and TRBJ2-7): DTGVSQNPRHKITKRGQNVTFRCDPISEHNRLYWYRQTLGQGPEFLTYFQNEAQLEKSRLLSDRFSAERPKGSFSTLEIQRTEQGDSAMYLCASSLSFGDYEWQYFGPGTRLTVT.

The rearrangement joins TRBV7-8 to TRBJ2-5; perhaps TRBD2 as D (5 bases). V shed 5 bases and J shed 5 bases, with 15 bases lying between them. CDR3 length equals 14 residues. The germline CDR1 and CDR2 sequences are SGHVS and FQNEAQ. CDR3 sequence (DNA): TGTGCCAGCAGCATACTCCCGGGGTCGGAGACCCAGTACTTC. Its translation is CASSILPGSETQYF.

V is TRBV6-1 and J is TRBJ2-3; 13 bases are shared with TRBD2. The junction had 5 bases not matched to a gene; V was cut back by 4 bases and J by 1 base. From germline, CDR1 is MNHNS and CDR2 SASEGT. The length of the CDR3 is 17 residues. This chain's CDR3 is CASSGLAGGVRTDTQYF. The CDR3 nucleotides are TGTGCCAGCAGTGGACTAGCGGGGGGCGTTCGCACAGATACGCAGTATTTT.

This chain joins TRBV6-6 and TRBJ1-5, with TRBD1 matching 7 bases. The CDR3 covers 14 residues. Germline CDR1 MNHNY, CDR2 SVGAGI (reference sequence). The J segment lost 1 base and the V segment lost 4 bases, leaving 1 base of the junction unmatched. CDR3 bases: TGTGCCAGCAGTTCAGGGGGGAGCAATCAGCCCCAGCATTTT. Encoded protein: CASSSGGSNQPQHF.